This T cell receptor beta chain was recovered during a study of blood T cell repertoires in COVID-19. The data were produced by immunoSEQ multiplex PCR, yet TCRdb's version contains in-frame clones alone and is incomplete. Of approximately 230,000 clones listed, around nine tenths are singletons. The sample was peripheral blood. This TCR came from an elderly man with acute or convalescent COVID-19.

CDR3 sequence: CASSFSLSTYEQYF. The CDR3 region has the DNA TGTGCCAGCAGCTTCTCGTTGAGTACCTACGAGCAGTACTTC. The chain couples TRBV7-2 to TRBJ2-7; no definite D call. This CDR3 has 14 residues. Germline CDR1 and CDR2: SGHTA and FQGNSA. The V gene lost 3 bases and the J gene lost 2 bases, with 11 bases spanning the gap.